The present T cell receptor (beta chain) was sequenced within a study of T cell changes during pregnancy in multiple sclerosis (dated by TCRdb to about 2019). With regard to the full study: Changes in the T cell repertoire over the course of pregnancy were examined in this study in women with multiple sclerosis.

The germline V gene specifies MNHEY as CDR1 and SVGAGI as CDR2. The CDR3 has 16 amino acids, counting the end cysteine and phenylalanine. This entry keeps only the CDR3 DNA: 48 bases, framed from base 1. A distance of 14 bases separates the germline ends of V and J, which lose 0 bases and 2 bases respectively. The protocol used for the library was the immunoSEQ multiplex PCR assay. In TCRdb, the immuneACCESS table is reduced to in-frame sequences with V and J assigned. These tables do not hold every clone; where another copy was compared, an unresolved V gene accounts for under half, and the others remain unexplained. The sample yields tens of thousands of clones; around 94% were counted once. The ten biggest clones cover 0.95% to 1% of the sample. Notes on this clone: Its antigen remains undetermined. Qualities for individual bases were not recorded, and no much larger clone is one base off.

Recombination connected TRBV6-5 to TRBJ2-7; the D gene lacks a confident call. Here the sequenced sample was peripheral blood, taken in the second trimester of pregnancy. The receptor was isolated from a female donor in good health, enrolled as a control in a pregnancy study. The nucleotide sequence reads as follows: TGTGCCAGCAGTTACTCGAGTGGGCCATTAGCCTACGAGCAGTACTTC. Translated, it gives CASSYSSGPLAYEQYF.